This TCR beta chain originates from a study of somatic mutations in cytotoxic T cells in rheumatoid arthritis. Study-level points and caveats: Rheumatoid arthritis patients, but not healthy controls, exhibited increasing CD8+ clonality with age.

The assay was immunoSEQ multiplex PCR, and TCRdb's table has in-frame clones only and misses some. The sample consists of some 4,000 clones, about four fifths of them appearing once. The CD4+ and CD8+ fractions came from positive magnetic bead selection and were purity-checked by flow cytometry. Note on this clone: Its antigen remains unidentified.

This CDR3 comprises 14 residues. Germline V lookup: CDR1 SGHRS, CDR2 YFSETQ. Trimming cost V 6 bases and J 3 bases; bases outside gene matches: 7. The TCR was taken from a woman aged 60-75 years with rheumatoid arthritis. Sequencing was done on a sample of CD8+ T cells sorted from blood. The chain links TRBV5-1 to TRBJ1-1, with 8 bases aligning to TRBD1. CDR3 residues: CASTDRGQDTEAFF. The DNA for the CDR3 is TGCGCCAGCACTGACAGGGGACAGGACACTGAAGCTTTCTTT.